The present entry profiles one TCR beta chain with its context. The data derive from a study of blood T cell repertoires in COVID-19. The overall study: Sources were T cells, B-cell-depleted T cells, or PBMCs; the material itself was cDNA or gDNA.

Generated by immunoSEQ multiplex PCR, the TCRdb table keeps only in-frame clones and is missing some. This table holds 100,000 to 150,000 clones, 85% found once. Patients at the Seattle site were enrolled during active infection and followed longitudinally. V lost 4 bases, J lost 2 bases, and 18 bases stayed unmatched. The CDR3 length is 20 residues. The germline CDR1 and CDR2 sequences are MDHEN and SYDVKM. Sequences were obtained from peripheral blood. The TCR was taken from an elderly woman with COVID-19, enrolled during active disease. The rearrangement uses TRBV28 and TRBJ2-1, with 9 positions matching TRBD1. The CDR3 DNA follows: TGTGCCAGCAGTTATGGAGGGCGGGACAGGGAATCAGCTACCTACAATGAGCAGTTCTTC. It encodes CASSYGGRDRESATYNEQFF.